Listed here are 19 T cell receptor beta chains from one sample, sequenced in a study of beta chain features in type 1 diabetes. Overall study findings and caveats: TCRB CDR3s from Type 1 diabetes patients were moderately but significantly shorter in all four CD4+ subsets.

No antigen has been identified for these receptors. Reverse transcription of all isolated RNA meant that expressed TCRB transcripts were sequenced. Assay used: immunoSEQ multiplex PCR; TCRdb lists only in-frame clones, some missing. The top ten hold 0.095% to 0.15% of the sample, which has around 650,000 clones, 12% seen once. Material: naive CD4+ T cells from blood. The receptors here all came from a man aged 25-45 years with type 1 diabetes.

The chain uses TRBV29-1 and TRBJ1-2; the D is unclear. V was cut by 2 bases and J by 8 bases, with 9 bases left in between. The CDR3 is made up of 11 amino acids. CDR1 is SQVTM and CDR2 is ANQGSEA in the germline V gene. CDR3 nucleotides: TGCAGCGTTGAAAAGATTCAGGGCTACACCTTC. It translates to CSVEKIQGYTF.

The CDR3 DNA is TGTGCCAGCAGCCGGACAGAGGAGACCCAGTACTTC. Translating gives CASSRTEETQYF. This chain joins TRBV7-2 and TRBJ2-5; TRBD1 might be the D (6 bases). The ends were cut back, 5 bases at V and 5 bases at J, with 9 bases in the middle. The CDR3 contains 12 residues. Germline CDR1 reads SGHTA; CDR2 reads FQGNSA.

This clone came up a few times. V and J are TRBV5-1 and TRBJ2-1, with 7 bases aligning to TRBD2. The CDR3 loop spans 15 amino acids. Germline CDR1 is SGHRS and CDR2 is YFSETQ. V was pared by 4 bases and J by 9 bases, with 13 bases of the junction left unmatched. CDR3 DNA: TGCGCCAGCAGCCGACAAAACGGACTAGTCGCTGAGCAGTTCTTC. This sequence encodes CASSRQNGLVAEQFF.

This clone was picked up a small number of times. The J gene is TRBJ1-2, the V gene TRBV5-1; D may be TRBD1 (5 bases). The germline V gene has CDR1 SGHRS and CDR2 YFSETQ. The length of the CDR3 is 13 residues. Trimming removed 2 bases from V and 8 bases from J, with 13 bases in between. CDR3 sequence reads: CASSFAEGRGYTF. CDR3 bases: TGCGCCAGCAGCTTCGCGGAGGGACGAGGCTACACCTTC.

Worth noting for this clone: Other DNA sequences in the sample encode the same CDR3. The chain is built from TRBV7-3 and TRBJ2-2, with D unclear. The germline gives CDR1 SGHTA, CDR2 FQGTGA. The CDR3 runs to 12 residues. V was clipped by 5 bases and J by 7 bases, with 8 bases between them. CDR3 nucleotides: TGTGCCAGCAGCCCTCCCGGCGGGGAGCTGTTTTTT. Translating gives CASSPPGGELFF.

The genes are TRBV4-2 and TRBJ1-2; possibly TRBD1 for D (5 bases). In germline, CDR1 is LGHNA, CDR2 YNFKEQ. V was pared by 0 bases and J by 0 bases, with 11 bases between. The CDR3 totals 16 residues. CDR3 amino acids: CASSQEPQGANYGYTF. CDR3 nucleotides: TGTGCCAGCAGCCAAGAACCCCAGGGAGCTAACTATGGCTACACCTTC.

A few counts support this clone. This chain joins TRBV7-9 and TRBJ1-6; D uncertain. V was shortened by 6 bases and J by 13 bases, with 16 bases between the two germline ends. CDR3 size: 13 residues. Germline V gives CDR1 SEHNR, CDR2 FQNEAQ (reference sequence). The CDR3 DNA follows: TGTGCCAGCAGTTCACGGCTCGGCGATCCCCTCCACTTT. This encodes CASSSRLGDPLHF.

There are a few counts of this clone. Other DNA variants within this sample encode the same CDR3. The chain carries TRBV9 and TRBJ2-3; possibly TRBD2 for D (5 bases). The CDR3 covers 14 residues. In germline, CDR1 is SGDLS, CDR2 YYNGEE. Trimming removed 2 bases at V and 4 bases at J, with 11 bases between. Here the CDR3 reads CASSVGVGADTQYF. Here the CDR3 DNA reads TGTGCCAGCAGCGTGGGAGTTGGGGCAGATACGCAGTATTTT.

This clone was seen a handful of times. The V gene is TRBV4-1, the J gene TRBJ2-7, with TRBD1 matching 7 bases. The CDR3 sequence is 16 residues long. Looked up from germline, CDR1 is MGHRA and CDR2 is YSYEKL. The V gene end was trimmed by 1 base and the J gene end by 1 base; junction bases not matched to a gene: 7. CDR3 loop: CASSQGPGTASYEQYF. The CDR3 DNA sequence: TGCGCCAGCAGCCAAGGTCCCGGGACAGCATCCTACGAGCAGTACTTC.

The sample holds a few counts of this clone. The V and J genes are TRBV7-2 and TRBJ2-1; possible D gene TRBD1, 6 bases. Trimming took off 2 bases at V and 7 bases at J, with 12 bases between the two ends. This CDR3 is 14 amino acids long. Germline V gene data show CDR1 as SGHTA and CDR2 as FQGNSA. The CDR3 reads CASSLPPGQNEQFF. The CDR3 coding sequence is TGTGCCAGCAGCTTACCCCCCGGACAGAATGAGCAGTTCTTC.

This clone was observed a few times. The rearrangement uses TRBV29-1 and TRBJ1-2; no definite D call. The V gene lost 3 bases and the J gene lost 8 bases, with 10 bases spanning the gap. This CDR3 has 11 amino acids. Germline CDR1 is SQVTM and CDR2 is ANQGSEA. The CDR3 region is CSVDKLGGYTF. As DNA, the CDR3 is TGCAGCGTTGACAAATTGGGAGGCTACACCTTC.

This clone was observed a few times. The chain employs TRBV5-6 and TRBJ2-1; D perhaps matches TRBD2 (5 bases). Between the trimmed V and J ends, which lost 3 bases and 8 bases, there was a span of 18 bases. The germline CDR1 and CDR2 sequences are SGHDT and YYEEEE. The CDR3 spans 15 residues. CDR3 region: CASSSDPGRGHEQFF. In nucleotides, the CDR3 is TGTGCCAGCAGCTCGGACCCGGGAAGAGGACATGAGCAGTTCTTC. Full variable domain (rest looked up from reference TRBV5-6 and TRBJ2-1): DAGVTQSPTHLIKTRGQQVTLRCSPKSGHDTVSWYQQALGQGPQFIFQYYEEEERQRGNFPDRFSGHQFPNYSSELNVNALLLGDSALYLCASSSDPGRGHEQFFGPGTRLTVL.

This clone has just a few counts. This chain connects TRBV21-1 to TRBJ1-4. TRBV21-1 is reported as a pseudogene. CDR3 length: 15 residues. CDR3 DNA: TGTGCCAGCAGCGCAAAGACGAGGGCTAATGAAAAACTGTTTTTT. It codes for CASSAKTRANEKLFF.

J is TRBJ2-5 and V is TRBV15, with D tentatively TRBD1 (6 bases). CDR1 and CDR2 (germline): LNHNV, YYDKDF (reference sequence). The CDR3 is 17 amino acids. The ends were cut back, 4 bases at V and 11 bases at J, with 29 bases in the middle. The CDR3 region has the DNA TGTGCCACCAGCACAGATACGCCTGTCCAGGGGTACTTGAAGCAGTACTTC. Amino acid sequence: CATSTDTPVQGYLKQYF.

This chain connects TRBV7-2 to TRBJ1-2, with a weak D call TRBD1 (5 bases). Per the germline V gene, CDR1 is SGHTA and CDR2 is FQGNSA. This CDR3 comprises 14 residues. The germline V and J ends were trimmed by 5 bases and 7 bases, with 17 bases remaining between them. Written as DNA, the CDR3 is TGTGCCAGCAGCCAATCGGTTGGGGGAGGTGGCTACACCTTC. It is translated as CASSQSVGGGGYTF.

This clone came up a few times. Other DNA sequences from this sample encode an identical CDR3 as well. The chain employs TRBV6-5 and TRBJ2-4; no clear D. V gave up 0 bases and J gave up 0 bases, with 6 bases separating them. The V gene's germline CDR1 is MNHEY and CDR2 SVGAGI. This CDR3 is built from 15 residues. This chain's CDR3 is CASSYSGLAKNIQYF. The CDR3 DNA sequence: TGTGCCAGCAGTTACTCAGGGTTAGCCAAAAACATTCAGTACTTC.

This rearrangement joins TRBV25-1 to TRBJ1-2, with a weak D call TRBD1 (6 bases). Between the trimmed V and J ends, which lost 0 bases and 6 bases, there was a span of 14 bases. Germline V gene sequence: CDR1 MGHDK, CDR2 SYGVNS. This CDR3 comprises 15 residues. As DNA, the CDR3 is TGTGCCAGCAGTGAATACAGGGGCCATCCCGATGGCTACACCTTC. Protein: CASSEYRGHPDGYTF.

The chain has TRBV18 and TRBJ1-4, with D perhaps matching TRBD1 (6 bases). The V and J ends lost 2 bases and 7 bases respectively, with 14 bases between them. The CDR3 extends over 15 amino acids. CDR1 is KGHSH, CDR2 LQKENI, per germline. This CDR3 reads CASSPNRERSEKLFF. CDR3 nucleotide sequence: TGTGCCAGCTCACCAAACAGGGAGAGGAGTGAAAAACTGTTTTTT.

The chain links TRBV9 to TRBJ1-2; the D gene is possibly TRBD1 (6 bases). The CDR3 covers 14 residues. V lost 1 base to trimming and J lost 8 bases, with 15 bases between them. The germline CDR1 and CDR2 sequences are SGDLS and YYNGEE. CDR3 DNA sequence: TGTGCCAGCAGCGTACAAACAGGGAGGGACGGCTACACCTTC. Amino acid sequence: CASSVQTGRDGYTF.